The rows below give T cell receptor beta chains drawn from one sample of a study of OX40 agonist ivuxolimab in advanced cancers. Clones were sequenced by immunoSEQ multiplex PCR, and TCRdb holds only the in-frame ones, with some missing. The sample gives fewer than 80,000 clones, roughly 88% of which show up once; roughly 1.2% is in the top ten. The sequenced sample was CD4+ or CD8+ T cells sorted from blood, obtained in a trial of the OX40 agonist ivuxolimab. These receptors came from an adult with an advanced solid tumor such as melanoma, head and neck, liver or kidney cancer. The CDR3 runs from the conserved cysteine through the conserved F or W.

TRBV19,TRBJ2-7,CASTGQFSYEQYF
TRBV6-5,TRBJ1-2,CASSYSRQGNYGYTF
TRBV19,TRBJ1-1,CASSEQVGEAFF
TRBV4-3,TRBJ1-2,CASSQDSGLGGQVGGYTF
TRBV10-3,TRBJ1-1,CANRQEMNTEAFF
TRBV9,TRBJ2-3,CASSVVDRGGDTQYF
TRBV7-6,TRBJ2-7,CASSLVPAGGNYEQYF
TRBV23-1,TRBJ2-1,CASSQAGTGGSETRRDEQFF
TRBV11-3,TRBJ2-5,CASSLGRGQETQYF
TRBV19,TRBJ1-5,CASSIKISSNQPQHF
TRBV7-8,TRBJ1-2,CASSLWVGAYGYTF
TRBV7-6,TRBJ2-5,CASSNRLVETQYF
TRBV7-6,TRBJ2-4,CASSLKGGDIQYF
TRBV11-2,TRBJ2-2,CASKGIRDNTGELFF
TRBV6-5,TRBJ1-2,CASSYSFSPTYTF
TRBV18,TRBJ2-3,CASSPQAGASDTQYF
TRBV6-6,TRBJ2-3,CAAREGGSDTQYF
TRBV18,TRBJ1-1,CASSPGQGNWMNTEAFF
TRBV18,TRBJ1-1,CASSGVSGPNTEAFF
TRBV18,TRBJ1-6,CASSPARQDNSPLHF
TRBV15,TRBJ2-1,CATSRVVQGAINEQFF
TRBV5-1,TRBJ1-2,CASSPGSWDGYTF
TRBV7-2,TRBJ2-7,CASSLSGTYEQYF
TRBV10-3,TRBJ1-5,CAISVGDVSNQPQHF
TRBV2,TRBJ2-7,CASSPSPFSYEQYF
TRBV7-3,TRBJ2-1,CASSLLAGGFGNEQFF
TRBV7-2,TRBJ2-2,CASSLGLAFTGELFF
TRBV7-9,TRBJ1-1,CASSLEGRTGTEAFF
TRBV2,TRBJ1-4,CARRQGDGEKLFF
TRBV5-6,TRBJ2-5,CASSLGQGETQYF
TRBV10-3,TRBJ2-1,CAISVEGGRNEQFF
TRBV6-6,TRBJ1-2,CASSYEGVGGYTF
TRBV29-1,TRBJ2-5,CSVEVGIGETQYF
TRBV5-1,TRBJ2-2,CASSPGQATGELFF
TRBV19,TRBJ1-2,CASSGQGLYGYTF
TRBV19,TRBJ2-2,CASSVSFGTGPRAGELFF
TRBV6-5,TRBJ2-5,CASSRDSRLAQYF
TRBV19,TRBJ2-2,CATRLAGGLITGELFF
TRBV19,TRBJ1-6,CASSIRQYSPLHF
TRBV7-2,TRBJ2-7,CASTRTSVTYEQYF
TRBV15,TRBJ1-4,CATSRQRDVGEKLFF
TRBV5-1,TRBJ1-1,CASSDGHPMNTEAFF